Listed here are 25 T cell receptor beta chains from one sample, sequenced in a study of T cells after yellow fever vaccination. One entry per CDR3 protein results from TCRdb running MiXCR on the 5' RACE reads. The top ten clones hold 14% of a sample with about 550,000 distinct CDR3 sequences, roughly a fifth of them seen once. The sample consisted of PBMCs, taken 15 days after the yellow fever booster vaccination. The receptors here all came from a man aged 25 to 40 who received the YFV17D yellow fever vaccine.

Only a few counts were recorded for this clonotype. V gene TRBV5-1 combines with J gene TRBJ2-3; the D gene is possibly TRBD1 (6 bases). Trimming cost V 5 bases and J 1 base, with 11 bases left between them. Per germline, CDR1 SGHRS and CDR2 YFSETQ. The CDR3 runs to 14 residues. CDR3 DNA: TGCGCCAGCAGTATTCCAGGGGGCACAGATACGCAGTATTTT. Protein sequence: CASSIPGGTDTQYF.

This chain uses TRBV5-1 with TRBJ2-1; D gene uncertain. Germline values: CDR1 SGHRS, CDR2 YFSETQ. The CDR3 runs to 12 residues. Between the trimmed V and J ends, which lost 4 bases and 8 bases, there was a span of 10 bases. DNA for the CDR3: TGCGCCAGCAGCCAAGTCGGGTATGAGCAGTTCTTC. It translates to CASSQVGYEQFF. The full variable domain, completed using reference TRBV5-1 and TRBJ2-1, is KAGVTQTPRYLIKTRGQQVTLSCSPISGHRSVSWYQQTPGQGLQFLFEYFSETQRNKGNFPGRFSGRQFSNSRSEMNVSTLELGDSALYLCASSQVGYEQFFGPGTRLTVL.

This clonotype was counted a few times. The chain employs TRBV2 and TRBJ1-4; the D is unclear. V was clipped by 5 bases and J by 5 bases, with 12 bases between them. Germline V gene lookup returns CDR1 SNHLY and CDR2 FYNNEI. The CDR3 loop spans 14 amino acids. CDR3 in DNA: TGTGCCAGCAGTAGGACGGCACCCAATGAAAAACTGTTTTTT. It is translated as CASSRTAPNEKLFF.

V usage is TRBV25-1 and J usage is TRBJ2-4; possible D gene TRBD2, 6 bases. Germline V CDR1 and CDR2: MGHDK, SYGVNS. V was cut by 6 bases and J by 6 bases, with 9 bases left in between. CDR3 length: 12 residues. This chain's CDR3 is CASSGGANIQYF. The CDR3 bases are TGTGCCAGCAGCGGAGGGGCAAACATTCAGTACTTC.

This clonotype was seen a few times. The V gene is TRBV6-1, the J gene TRBJ2-3, with D perhaps matching TRBD2 (6 bases). Trimming took off 4 bases at V and 2 bases at J, with 10 bases between the two ends. The CDR3 consists of 14 residues. Germline V gene sequence: CDR1 MNHNS, CDR2 SASEGT. The CDR3 DNA reads as TGTGCCAGCAGTGTGGGACTTTACACAGATACGCAGTATTTT. Protein product: CASSVGLYTDTQYF.

The chain employs TRBV7-9 and TRBJ2-1; 8 bases are shared with TRBD2. Germline CDR1 SEHNR, CDR2 FQNEAQ (reference sequence). V was pared by 1 base and J by 4 bases, with 3 bases of the junction left unmatched. The CDR3 is made up of 15 amino acids. The chain's CDR3 is CASSLDTSGYNEQFF. The DNA of the CDR3 is TGTGCCAGCAGCTTAGACACTAGCGGATACAATGAGCAGTTCTTC.

This clonotype was picked up many times. The V gene is TRBV20-1, the J gene TRBJ1-1, with unresolved D. This CDR3 spans 12 amino acids. Trimming shortened V by 3 bases and J by 1 base, and 6 bases separated the two germline ends. The germline gives CDR1 DFQATT, CDR2 SNEGSKA (reference sequence). Written as DNA, the CDR3 is TGCAGTGCTAGGGCCGGGAACACTGAAGCTTTCTTT. The encoded protein is CSARAGNTEAFF.

This clonotype came up a few times. The CDR3 here is CASSLWMRDSYEQYF. Here the CDR3 DNA reads TGTGCCAGCAGTTTATGGATGCGGGACTCCTACGAGCAGTACTTC. The chain uses TRBV28 and TRBJ2-7; TRBD2 might be the D (6 bases). V was shortened by 0 bases and J by 0 bases, with 9 bases between the two germline ends. The CDR3 runs to 15 residues. CDR1 is MDHEN, CDR2 SYDVKM, per germline.

This clonotype was detected many times. V usage is TRBV7-8 and J usage is TRBJ1-1, with D perhaps matching TRBD1 (5 bases). Germline loops: CDR1 SGHVS, CDR2 FQNEAQ. CDR3 length: 13 amino acids. V lost 5 bases, J lost 0 bases, and 7 bases lay in between. This chain's CDR3 is CASSRQLNTEAFF. CDR3 in DNA: TGTGCCAGCAGCCGACAGTTGAACACTGAAGCTTTCTTT.

There are a few counts of this clonotype. The V gene is TRBV5-4, the J gene TRBJ2-5, with unresolved D. This CDR3 contains 15 residues. V lost 4 bases and J 1 base, leaving 14 bases between the germline ends. Germline V gene lookup returns CDR1 SGHNT and CDR2 YYREEE (reference sequence). CDR3 coding DNA: TGTGCCAGCAGCCCGACCTCTGGCCCCCAAGAGACCCAGTACTTC. It is translated as CASSPTSGPQETQYF.

The chain uses TRBV24-1 and TRBJ2-3; TRBD1 is a possible D gene (6 bases). V was pared by 3 bases and J by 2 bases, with 20 bases between. The CDR3 sequence is 18 residues long. Germline values: CDR1 KGHDR, CDR2 SFDVKD. This CDR3 reads CATSDPTGTYHHTDTQYF. For the CDR3, the DNA is TGTGCCACCAGTGATCCGACCGGGACATATCACCACACAGATACGCAGTATTTT.

This sequence joins TRBV12-3 or TRBV12-4 and TRBJ2-1; 9 positions agree with TRBD2. The V segment lost 6 bases and the J segment 2 bases; nucleotides outside the gene matches: 11. This CDR3 is 17 amino acids long. In nucleotides, the CDR3 is TGTGCCAGCAGGAACAGCGGGAGGCCCGAGACCTACAATGAGCAGTTCTTC. This translates into CASRNSGRPETYNEQFF.

This clonotype was observed a handful of times. This sequence joins TRBV10-3 and TRBJ2-1; TRBD2 aligns across 15 bases. Per germline, CDR1 ENHRY and CDR2 SYGVKD. V gave up 3 bases and J gave up 9 bases; unmatched junction bases: 6. CDR3 length: 16 residues. CDR3 DNA: TGTGCCATCAGTGACTGGACTAGCGGGAGGGCCCCTGAGCAGTTCTTC. This encodes CAISDWTSGRAPEQFF.

The chain has TRBV19 and TRBJ2-7; the D gene is possibly TRBD1 (6 bases). Germline CDR1 reads LNHDA; CDR2 reads SQIVND (reference sequence). CDR3 size: 16 residues. V lost 5 bases, J lost 4 bases, and 21 bases lay in between. CDR3 nucleotides: TGTGCCAGTAGTTCCTTTCTGGACAGCGGCCTGTACGAGCAGTACTTC. Its protein product is CASSSFLDSGLYEQYF.

This clonotype was counted at least ten times. The V gene is TRBV2, the J gene TRBJ2-4, with 13 bases fitting TRBD2. The germline CDR1 and CDR2 sequences are SNHLY and FYNNEI. This CDR3 has 16 residues. V gave up 5 bases and J gave up 0 bases; unmatched junction bases: 1. The CDR3 loop is CASSRLAGGAKNIQYF. The DNA of the CDR3 is TGTGCCAGCAGTAGACTAGCGGGAGGAGCCAAAAACATTCAGTACTTC. Filled out from reference TRBV2 and TRBJ2-4, the complete variable domain reads EPEVTQTPSHQVTQMGQEVILRCVPISNHLYFYWYRQILGQKVEFLVSFYNNEISEKSEIFDDQFSVERPDGSNFTLKIRSTKLEDSAMYFCASSRLAGGAKNIQYFGAGTRLSVL.

This chain joins TRBV20-1 and TRBJ2-1, with 10 bases matching TRBD2. This CDR3 region has 15 residues. Per germline, CDR1 DFQATT and CDR2 SNEGSKA (reference sequence). The V gene end was trimmed by 6 bases and the J gene end by 1 base; junction bases not matched to a gene: 6. The CDR3 is CSATFSGRSYNEQFF. The CDR3, as DNA: TGCAGTGCCACTTTTAGCGGGAGGTCCTACAATGAGCAGTTCTTC.

The chain joins TRBV7-9 to TRBJ2-4; a weak D match, TRBD2 (5 bases). V was trimmed by 4 bases and J by 3 bases, leaving 7 bases between them. Germline V gene lookup returns CDR1 SEHNR and CDR2 FQNEAQ (reference sequence). The CDR3 is made up of 13 amino acids. CDR3 DNA: TGTGCCAGCAGCTCCGGGGTCAAAAACATTCAGTACTTC. Translated: CASSSGVKNIQYF.

This clonotype was detected a few times. The chain links TRBV9 to TRBJ1-2; D may be TRBD1 (6 bases). In germline, CDR1 is SGDLS, CDR2 YYNGEE. The germline V and J ends were trimmed by 0 bases and 2 bases, with 11 bases remaining between them. The CDR3 sequence is 15 residues long. The CDR3 loop is CASSVVPGANYGYTF. The CDR3 coding sequence is TGTGCCAGCAGCGTAGTGCCGGGGGCGAACTATGGCTACACCTTC.

This clonotype was counted between two and nine times. This chain uses TRBV25-1 with TRBJ1-2, with 8 bases matching TRBD1. The length of the CDR3 is 15 residues. V shed 4 bases, J shed 5 bases, and the junction held 9 bases outside the gene matches. CDR1 is MGHDK and CDR2 is SYGVNS in the germline V gene. The chain's CDR3 is CASSARTGLEYGYTF. The CDR3 nucleotides read TGTGCCAGCAGTGCGAGGACAGGGCTGGAATATGGCTACACCTTC.

The table lists this clonotype with many counts. A read error may produce the germline difference seen at one junction end. The V gene is TRBV5-1, the J gene TRBJ2-3; no clear D gene. Germline-derived CDR1 and CDR2 are SGHRS and YFSETQ. The CDR3 spans 12 residues. The CDR3 DNA follows: TGTGCCAGCAGCTTGCCCACAGATACGCAGTATTTT. As protein: CASSLPTDTQYF.

This clonotype has a handful of counts. V gene TRBV2 combines with J gene TRBJ2-7; 12 bases are shared with TRBD1. This CDR3 has 17 residues. V was pared by 10 bases and J by 6 bases, with 19 bases of the junction left unmatched. Germline V gene data show CDR1 as SNHLY and CDR2 as FYNNEI. CDR3 residues: CAKKKAWGQGAESEQYF. The CDR3 DNA sequence: TGTGCCAAGAAGAAGGCGTGGGGACAGGGGGCCGAAAGCGAGCAGTACTTC. The variable domain in full, with the rest retrieved from reference TRBV2 and TRBJ2-7, is EPEVTQTPSHQVTQMGQEVILRCVPISNHLYFYWYRQILGQKVEFLVSFYNNEISEKSEIFDDQFSVERPDGSNFTLKIRSTKLEDSAMYFCAKKKAWGQGAESEQYFGPGTRLTVT.

This clonotype was picked up a small number of times. The rearrangement links TRBV10-3 to TRBJ2-2; no reliable D call. CDR1 is ENHRY and CDR2 is SYGVKD in the germline V gene. The CDR3 runs to 15 residues. The ends were cut back, 6 bases at V and 4 bases at J, with 15 bases in the middle. The CDR3: CAISPSLPGTGELFF. CDR3 sequence (DNA): TGTGCCATCAGCCCCAGCCTCCCGGGCACCGGGGAGCTGTTTTTT.

In this sample, this clonotype turned up a few times. V usage is TRBV3-1 and J usage is TRBJ2-6; D gene ambiguous. Looked up from germline, CDR1 is LGHDT and CDR2 is YNNKEL (reference sequence). The CDR3 is made up of 17 amino acids. V was shortened by 0 bases and J by 1 base, with 10 bases between the two germline ends. The CDR3 nucleotides read TGTGCCAGCAGCCAAGATTCCTGGACGTCTGGGGCCAACGTCCTGACTTTC. This codes for CASSQDSWTSGANVLTF.

This sequence joins TRBV20-1 and TRBJ2-3, with no clear D. Trimming shortened V by 5 bases and J by 1 base, and 13 bases separated the two germline ends. CDR1 DFQATT and CDR2 SNEGSKA come from the germline V gene (reference sequence). CDR3 length: 14 residues. The CDR3 DNA reads as TGCAGTGCTCGGTCCAGTCTGGGCACAGATACGCAGTATTTT. This translates into CSARSSLGTDTQYF.

This clonotype was counted between two and nine times. The chain carries TRBV27 and TRBJ2-7; the match to TRBD2 covers 13 bases. V was clipped by 7 bases and J by 0 bases; unmatched bases: 3. CDR1 MNHEY and CDR2 SMNVEV come from the germline V gene (reference sequence). The CDR3 runs 15 residues. The CDR3 sequence: CASKLAGGSSYEQYF. The DNA for the CDR3 is TGTGCCAGCAAACTAGCGGGAGGGAGCTCCTACGAGCAGTACTTC.